This is a list of T cell receptor beta chains from one sample in a study. TCRdb recomputed calls from the 5' RACE reads with MiXCR, one row per CDR3 protein. Of about 1,700 distinct CDR3 sequences listed, 8% to 9% are singletons. Material for sequencing was central memory T cells from blood PBMCs. These TCRs come from a female donor with HIV. The CDR3 runs from the conserved cysteine through the conserved F or W. D genes are given only for firm matches. A clone size is listed for some rows: how often the clone was seen (once, few, many), or a class if it is expanded.

TRBV11-2,few,NA,TRBJ1-1,TGTGCCAGCAGCCCAGGGTTGGGCTTTACTGAAGCTTTCTTT,CASSPGLGFTEAFF
TRBV30,few,TRBD2,TRBJ2-5,TGTGCCTGGAGTTTATCTAGCGGGGGAGAGACCCAGTACTTC,CAWSLSSGGETQYF
TRBV12-3/TRBV12-4,NA,TRBD1,TRBJ1-1,TGTGCCAGCAGGACGACAGGGCACACTGAAGCTTTCTTT,CASRTTGHTEAFF
TRBV4-2,medium-sized,NA,TRBJ1-2,TGTGCCAGCAGCCAAGACGGAACCCCCGGCGGCTACACCTTC,CASSQDGTPGGYTF
TRBV12-3/TRBV12-4,NA,NA,TRBJ2-3,TGTGCCAGCAGTTTGAAGGCTGGGGATACGCAGTATTTT,CASSLKAGDTQYF
TRBV15,few,TRBD1,TRBJ2-3,TGTGCCACCAGCAGAGGGACAGGGGGCGATACGCAGTATTTT,CATSRGTGGDTQYF
TRBV7-2,NA,TRBD1,TRBJ1-2,TGTGCCAGCAGCCCTACCGCCGGACAGGGCTATGGCTACACCTTC,CASSPTAGQGYGYTF
TRBV20-1,medium-sized,NA,TRBJ2-2,TGCAGTGCTAGAGACCCCGGAGGGCACACCGGGGAGCTGTTTTTT,CSARDPGGHTGELFF
TRBV7-8,medium-sized,NA,TRBJ1-5,TGTGCCAGCAGCTTAGAAGGTCAGCCCCAGCATTTT,CASSLEGQPQHF
TRBV30,NA,NA,TRBJ1-2,TGTGCCTGGAGTGATGGGGTATCTCAGACCTTC,CAWSDGVSQTF
TRBV27,NA,NA,TRBJ1-1,TGTGCCAGCAGTTCCGGACGGGCGGGGTACACTGAAGCTTTCTTT,CASSSGRAGYTEAFF
TRBV29-1,medium-sized,NA,TRBJ2-1,TGCAGCGTTAAACAGACTAACTGGGGGCAGTTCTTC,CSVKQTNWGQFF
TRBV10-1,NA,NA,TRBJ1-2,TGCGCCAGCAGTGAGTGGGGTTTAGGCTATGGCTACACCTTC,CASSEWGLGYGYTF
TRBV30,medium-sized,TRBD1,TRBJ1-1,TGTGCCTATGGACAGGGGTTCACTGAAGCTTTCTTT,CAYGQGFTEAFF
TRBV10-1,few,NA,TRBJ2-1,TGCGCCAGCAGTAAGGGAGGGGGGGGATACAATGAGCAGTTCTTC,CASSKGGGGYNEQFF
TRBV10-3,few,TRBD1,TRBJ1-1,TGTGCCATCAGTGACCCGGGACAGGCGAACACTGAAGCTTTCTTT,CAISDPGQANTEAFF
TRBV7-9,NA,NA,TRBJ2-5,TGTGCCAGCAGCCCTGTCCAAGAGACCCAGTACTTC,CASSPVQETQYF
TRBV2,NA,TRBD1,TRBJ1-6,TGTGCCAGCAGTGTCGCGGGACAGAGTAATTCACCCCTCCACTTT,CASSVAGQSNSPLHF
TRBV6-1,medium-sized,NA,TRBJ1-2,TGTGCCAGCAGCCACCGAGGGGGGGGCGGCTATGGCTACACCTTC,CASSHRGGGGYGYTF
TRBV19,NA,TRBD1,TRBJ2-6,TGTGCCAGTAGTGCCGGACAGGGCTCTAGGGCCAACGTCCTGACTTTC,CASSAGQGSRANVLTF
TRBV7-2,medium-sized,NA,TRBJ1-6,TGTGCCAGCGCCAAAGGTGGAAGCTCCTATAATTCACCCCTCCACTTT,CASAKGGSSYNSPLHF
TRBV18,NA,NA,TRBJ1-5,TGTGCCAGCTCACCACAGGCCGGGTTCGGGAATCAGCCCCAGCATTTT,CASSPQAGFGNQPQHF
TRBV11-2,few,TRBD1,TRBJ2-1,TGTGCCAGCAGCCCTGCGACAGGGGGCAATGAGCAGTTCTTC,CASSPATGGNEQFF
TRBV11-2,medium-sized,NA,TRBJ2-5,TGTGCCAGCAGCTTATACGGGGCCATGGGCGGGACCCAGTACTTC,CASSLYGAMGGTQYF
TRBV15,medium-sized,NA,TRBJ1-2,TGTGCCACCAGCAGAGAACGGGTCTATGGTTACACCTTC,CATSRERVYGYTF
TRBV30,few,NA,TRBJ1-2,TGTGCCTGGAGTGGCTCCATGGCCTATGGCTACACCTTC,CAWSGSMAYGYTF
TRBV6-6,medium-sized,TRBD1,TRBJ1-2,TGTGCCAGCAGCAGACAGGGGGCCTATGGCTACACCTTC,CASSRQGAYGYTF
TRBV10-3,NA,NA,TRBJ1-1,TGTGCCATCAGATCCGTAGGGAACACTGAAGCTTTCTTT,CAIRSVGNTEAFF
TRBV6-2/TRBV6-3,medium-sized,NA,TRBJ1-1,TGTGCCAGCAGTTTGACATCCCTACGGGGCACTGAAGCTTTCTTT,CASSLTSLRGTEAFF
TRBV15,large,TRBD1,TRBJ1-4,TGTGCCACCAGCAGAGCCGGAGGGGGCCAGGAAAAACTGTTTTTT,CATSRAGGGQEKLFF
TRBV10-1,NA,NA,TRBJ1-1,TGCGCCAGCAGTCACAGAGAAGGCGGGGGTACTGAAGCTTTCTTT,CASSHREGGGTEAFF
TRBV11-3,medium-sized,NA,TRBJ1-1,TGTGCCAGCAGCTTAAATGGGGGCTCGGGCACTGAAGCTTTCTTT,CASSLNGGSGTEAFF
TRBV14,NA,NA,TRBJ1-1,TGTGTCACCCAGGGAAACACTGAAGCTTTCTTT,CVTQGNTEAFF
TRBV12-3/TRBV12-4,few,TRBD1,TRBJ1-2,TGTGCCAGCAGTTTTAATACAGGGGATGGCTACACCTTC,CASSFNTGDGYTF
TRBV7-2,NA,NA,TRBJ1-2,TGTGCCAGCAACTCTGGACCCTTTGGCTACACCTTC,CASNSGPFGYTF
TRBV20-1,NA,NA,TRBJ1-1,TGCAGTGCTAAGCACACTGAAGCTTTCTTT,CSAKHTEAFF